This paragraph covers one T cell receptor (beta chain) sequence. The data were taken from a study of shared clonotypes between healthy human individuals. In germline, CDR1 is GTSNPN, CDR2 SVGIG (reference sequence). The CDR3 spans 13 residues. Trimming removed 5 bases from V and 7 bases from J, with 14 bases in between. The protocol was immunoSEQ multiplex PCR, while the TCRdb copy is restricted to in-frame clones and leaves out a portion. Among about 710,000 clones listed, less than 80% were seen once. The sequence was collected from a woman in her twenties or thirties in good health. The chain couples TRBV30 to TRBJ1-4, with D perhaps matching TRBD1 (5 bases). Sequenced input: memory CD4+ T cells sorted from blood. The subset: CD45RA-negative fraction. CDR3 coding DNA: TGTGCCTGGTCGACAGTCCGAACTGAAAAACTGTTTTTT. Protein sequence: CAWSTVRTEKLFF. The entire variable domain, with the rest obtained from reference TRBV30 and TRBJ1-4, is as follows: SQTIHQWPATLVQPVGSPLSLECTVEGTSNPNLYWYRQAAGRGLQLLFYSVGIGQISSEVPQNLSASRPQDRQFILSSKKLLLSDSGFYLCAWSTVRTEKLFFGSGTQLSVL.